The TCR beta chain described here comes from a study of T cell repertoires in cytomegalovirus infection. At the level of the study: Recently identified HLA-C-restricted and well-studied HLA-B-restricted CMV epitopes were used. Signatures in public TCR beta sequences pointed to both CMV infection and matching HLA type.

CDR1 SGHNT and CDR2 YYREEE come from the germline V gene (reference sequence). The CDR3 has 15 residues. V dropped 4 bases and J dropped 4 bases, with 18 bases sitting between them. Only a few counts were recorded for this clonotype. The antigen remains undetermined. TCRdb reprocessed the reads with MiXCR, giving one entry per CDR3 protein. The sample has some 62,000 distinct CDR3 sequences; 20% are singletons. Study-level points and caveats: Predominance within the ex vivo response was attributable to HLA-C-restricted CMV-specific TCR beta clonotypes. Using cumulative public TCR beta family frequency, the authors identified those who carried CMV together with the relevant HLA.

The specimen comprised CD8+ T cells from cultured PBMCs, sampled from culture after CMV antigen stimulation. The sequence was collected from a human donor in good health (CMV status not recorded). Some clones in this sample may be carry-over from other donors' samples. J is TRBJ2-7 and V is TRBV5-4; D may be TRBD1 (6 bases). The CDR3 region has the DNA TGTGCCAGCAGCCTGTCATGGGGACAAGAGTACGAGCAGTACTTC. Protein product: CASSLSWGQEYEQYF.